These 6 T cell receptor beta chains were all obtained from the same sample, sequenced in a study of shared clonotypes between healthy human individuals (TCRdb year 2020). Library generation was performed with the immunoSEQ multiplex PCR assay. TCRdb's version of the immuneACCESS table is confined to in-frame rearrangements and falls short of the full clone set. An unresolved V gene accounts for under half of the shortfall where checked; the remainder is of unknown origin. This sample comprises 2 million to 2.5 million clones, roughly 95% of them detected only once. Around 0.13% of the sample goes to the ten largest clones. The sequenced sample consisted of naive CD4+ T cells sorted from blood. The cell subset or site label, read with the paper, signifies: CD45RA+ positively selected. The receptors were sampled from a man aged 18 to 29 in good health.

The chain couples TRBV13 to TRBJ1-2; D is uncertain. The length of the CDR3 is 14 residues. Trimming cost V 5 bases and J 6 bases, with 16 bases left between them. Germline V gene lookup returns CDR1 PRHDT and CDR2 FYEKMQ (reference sequence). CDR3 sequence (DNA): TGTGCCAGCAGCGTCATGGGCCGGGAGGATGGCTACACCTTC. This encodes CASSVMGREDGYTF.

This rearrangement joins TRBV2 to TRBJ1-2; D not certain. Trimming took 7 bases from V and 0 from J, leaving 6 bases between them. This CDR3 spans 12 amino acids. Germline CDR1 reads SNHLY; CDR2 reads FYNNEI. As DNA, the CDR3 is TGTGCCAGCACCCCAACTAACTATGGCTACACCTTC. Translated, it gives CASTPTNYGYTF. Complete variable domain (other parts from reference TRBV2 and TRBJ1-2): EPEVTQTPSHQVTQMGQEVILRCVPISNHLYFYWYRQILGQKVEFLVSFYNNEISEKSEIFDDQFSVERPDGSNFTLKIRSTKLEDSAMYFCASTPTNYGYTFGSGTRLTVV.

This clone was seen only once. The rearrangement joins TRBV5-5 to TRBJ2-4; 8 bases align to TRBD1. The V gene end was trimmed by 4 bases and the J gene end by 0 bases; junction bases not matched to a gene: 6. The CDR3 is 16 residues long. Germline assignment: CDR1 SGHKS and CDR2 YYEKEE (reference sequence). The CDR3 loop is CASSETGGKAKNIQYF. CDR3 in DNA: TGTGCCAGCAGCGAAACAGGGGGTAAAGCCAAAAACATTCAGTACTTC. The full variable domain, in which reference TRBV5-5 and TRBJ2-4 provide the parts outside the CDR3, is DAGVTQSPTHLIKTRGQQVTLRCSPISGHKSVSWYQQVLGQGPQFIFQYYEKEERGRGNFPDRFSARQFPNYSSELNVNALLLGDSALYLCASSETGGKAKNIQYFGAGTRLSVL.

The chain uses TRBV7-2 and TRBJ2-7; D is uncertain. CDR3 length: 15 residues. Trimming cost V 1 base and J 2 bases, with 12 bases left between them. Germline V gene sequence: CDR1 SGHTA, CDR2 FQGNSA. Here the CDR3 reads CASSLGGSRAYEQYF. The CDR3 bases are TGTGCCAGCAGCTTAGGCGGTAGCAGAGCCTACGAGCAGTACTTC.

There are a few counts of this clone. The sample has other DNA sequences that encode this CDR3 too. This CDR3 is CAWSVGGDTEAFF. CDR3 nucleotide sequence: TGTGCCTGGAGTGTAGGGGGGGACACTGAAGCTTTCTTT. The V gene is TRBV30, the J gene TRBJ1-1; a possible D gene is TRBD1 (6 bases). V dropped 0 bases and J dropped 3 bases, with 8 bases sitting between them. Per germline, CDR1 GTSNPN and CDR2 SVGIG (reference sequence). The CDR3 runs to 13 residues.

This clone is a singleton in its sample. Other DNA sequences from this sample encode an identical CDR3 as well. The V gene is TRBV6-1, the J gene TRBJ1-1, with D maybe TRBD1 (5 bases). The CDR3 extends over 13 amino acids. The germline V and J ends were trimmed by 0 bases and 4 bases, with 6 bases remaining between them. Germline V gene data show CDR1 as MNHNS and CDR2 as SASEGT. The CDR3 protein is CASSEAGGTEAFF. As DNA, the CDR3 is TGTGCCAGCAGTGAAGCTGGGGGCACTGAAGCTTTCTTT.